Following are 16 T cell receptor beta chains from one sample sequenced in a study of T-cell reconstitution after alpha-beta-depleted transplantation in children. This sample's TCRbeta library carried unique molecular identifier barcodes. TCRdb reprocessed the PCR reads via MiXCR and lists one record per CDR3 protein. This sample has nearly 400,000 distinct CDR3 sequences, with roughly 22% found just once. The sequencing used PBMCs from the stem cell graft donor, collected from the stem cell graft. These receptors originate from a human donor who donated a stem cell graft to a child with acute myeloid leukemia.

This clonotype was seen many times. CDR3 sequence: CSASTGGANEKLFF. The DNA for the CDR3 is TGCAGTGCTAGTACAGGGGGCGCGAATGAAAAACTGTTTTTT. The gene calls are TRBV20-1 and TRBJ1-4, with 9 bases matching TRBD1. Germline V gene sequence: CDR1 DFQATT, CDR2 SNEGSKA (reference sequence). CDR3 length equals 14 residues. The V and J ends lost 3 bases and 5 bases, in that order; junction bases with no gene match: 4.

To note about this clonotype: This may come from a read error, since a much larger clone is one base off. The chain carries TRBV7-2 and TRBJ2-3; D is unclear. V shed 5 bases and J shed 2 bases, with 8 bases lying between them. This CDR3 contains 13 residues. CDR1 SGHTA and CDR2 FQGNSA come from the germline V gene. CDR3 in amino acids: CASSPPPTDTQYF. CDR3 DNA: TGTGCCAGCAGCCCCCCTCCCACAGATACGCAGTATTTT.

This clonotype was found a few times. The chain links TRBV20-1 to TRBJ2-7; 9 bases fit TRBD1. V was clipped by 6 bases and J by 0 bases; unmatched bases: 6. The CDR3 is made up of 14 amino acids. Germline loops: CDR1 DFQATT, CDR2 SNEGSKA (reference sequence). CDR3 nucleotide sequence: TGCAGTGCCTCCGGGACAGGGAACTCCTACGAGCAGTACTTC. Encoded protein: CSASGTGNSYEQYF.

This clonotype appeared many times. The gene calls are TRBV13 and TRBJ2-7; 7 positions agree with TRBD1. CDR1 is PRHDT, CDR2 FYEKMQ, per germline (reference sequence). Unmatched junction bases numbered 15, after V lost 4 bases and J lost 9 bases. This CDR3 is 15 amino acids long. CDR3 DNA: TGTGCCAGCAGCTACACCGGGACAGCGGTTCGCGGGCAGTACTTC. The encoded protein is CASSYTGTAVRGQYF.

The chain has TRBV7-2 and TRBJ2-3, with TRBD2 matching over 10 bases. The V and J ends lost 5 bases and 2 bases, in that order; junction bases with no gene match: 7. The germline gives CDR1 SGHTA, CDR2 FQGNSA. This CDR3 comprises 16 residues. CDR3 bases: TGTGCCAGCAGCCCGTGGCTAGCGGGGGTCACAGATACGCAGTATTTT. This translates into CASSPWLAGVTDTQYF.

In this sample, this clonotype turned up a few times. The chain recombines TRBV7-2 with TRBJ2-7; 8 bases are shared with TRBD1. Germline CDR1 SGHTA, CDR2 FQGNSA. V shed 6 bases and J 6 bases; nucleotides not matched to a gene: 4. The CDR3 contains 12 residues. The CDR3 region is CASSYGQGEQYF. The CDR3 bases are TGTGCCAGCAGTTATGGACAGGGCGAGCAGTACTTC. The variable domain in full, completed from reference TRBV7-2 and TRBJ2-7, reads GAGVSQSPSNKVTEKGKDVELRCDPISGHTALYWYRQSLGQGLEFLIYFQGNSAPDKSGLPSDRFSAERTGGSVSTLTIQRTQQEDSAVYLCASSYGQGEQYFGPGTRLTVT.

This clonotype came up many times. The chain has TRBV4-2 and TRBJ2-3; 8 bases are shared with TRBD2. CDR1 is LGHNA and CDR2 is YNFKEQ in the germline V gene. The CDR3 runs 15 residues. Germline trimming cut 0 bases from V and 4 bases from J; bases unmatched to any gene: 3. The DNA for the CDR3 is TGTGCCAGCAGCCAAGAAAGCGGGAGTGCAGATACGCAGTATTTT. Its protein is CASSQESGSADTQYF.

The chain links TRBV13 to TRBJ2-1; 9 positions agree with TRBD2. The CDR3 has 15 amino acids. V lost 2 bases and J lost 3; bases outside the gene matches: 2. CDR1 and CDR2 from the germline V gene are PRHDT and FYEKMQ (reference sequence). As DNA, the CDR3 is TGTGCCAGCAGCTTAAGAGCGGGAGGCTACAATGAGCAGTTCTTC. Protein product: CASSLRAGGYNEQFF.

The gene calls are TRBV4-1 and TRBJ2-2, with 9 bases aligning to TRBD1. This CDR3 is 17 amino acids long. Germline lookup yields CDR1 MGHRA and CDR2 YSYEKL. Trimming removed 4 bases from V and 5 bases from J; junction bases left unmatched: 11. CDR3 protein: CASSLTDRGLGTGELFF. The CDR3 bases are TGCGCCAGCAGCCTGACGGACAGGGGATTGGGGACCGGGGAGCTGTTTTTT.

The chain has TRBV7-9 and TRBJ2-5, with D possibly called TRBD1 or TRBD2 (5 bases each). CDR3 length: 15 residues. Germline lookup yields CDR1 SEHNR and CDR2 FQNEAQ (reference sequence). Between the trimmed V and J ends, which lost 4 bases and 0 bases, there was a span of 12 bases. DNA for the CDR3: TGTGCCAGCAGCTCGACCGGGACGGACCAAGAGACCCAGTACTTC. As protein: CASSSTGTDQETQYF.

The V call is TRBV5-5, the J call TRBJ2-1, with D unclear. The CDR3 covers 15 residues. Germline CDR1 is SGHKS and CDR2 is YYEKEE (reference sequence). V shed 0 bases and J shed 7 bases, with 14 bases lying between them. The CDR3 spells CASSLEGLEVNEQFF. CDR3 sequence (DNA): TGTGCCAGCAGCTTGGAAGGTCTAGAGGTAAATGAGCAGTTCTTC.

The CDR3 reads CASSSDRGVRLTEAFF. As DNA, the CDR3 is TGTGCCAGCAGCTCTGACAGGGGGGTGCGTTTGACTGAAGCTTTCTTT. The chain carries TRBV7-8 and TRBJ1-1; 9 nucleotides match TRBD1. The V gene end was trimmed by 4 bases and the J gene end by 5 bases; junction bases not matched to a gene: 11. Germline V CDR1 and CDR2: SGHVS, FQNEAQ. This CDR3 spans 16 amino acids.

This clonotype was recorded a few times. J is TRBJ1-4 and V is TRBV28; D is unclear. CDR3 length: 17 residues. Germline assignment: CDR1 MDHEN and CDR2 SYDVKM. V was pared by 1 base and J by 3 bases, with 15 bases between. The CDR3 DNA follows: TGTGCCAGCAGTTTATATGGGGTTCGATCGGCTAATGAAAAACTGTTTTTT. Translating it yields CASSLYGVRSANEKLFF. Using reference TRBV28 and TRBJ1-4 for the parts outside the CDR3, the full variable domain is DVKVTQSSRYLVKRTGEKVFLECVQDMDHENMFWYRQDPGLGLRLIYFSYDVKMKEKGDIPEGYSVSREKKERFSLILESASTNQTSMYLCASSLYGVRSANEKLFFGSGTQLSVL.

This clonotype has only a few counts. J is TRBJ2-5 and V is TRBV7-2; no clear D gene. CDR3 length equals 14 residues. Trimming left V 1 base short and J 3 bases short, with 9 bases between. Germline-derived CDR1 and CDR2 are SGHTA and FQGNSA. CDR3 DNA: TGTGCCAGCAGCTTAGACCCCCGTGAAGAGACCCAGTACTTC. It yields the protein CASSLDPREETQYF.

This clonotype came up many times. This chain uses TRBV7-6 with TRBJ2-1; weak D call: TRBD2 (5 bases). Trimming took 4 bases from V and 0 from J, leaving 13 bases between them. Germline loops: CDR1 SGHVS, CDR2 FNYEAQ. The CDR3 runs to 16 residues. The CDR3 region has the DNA TGTGCCAGCAGCTCCGTGAAGCGGACCTCCTACAATGAGCAGTTCTTC. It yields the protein CASSSVKRTSYNEQFF.

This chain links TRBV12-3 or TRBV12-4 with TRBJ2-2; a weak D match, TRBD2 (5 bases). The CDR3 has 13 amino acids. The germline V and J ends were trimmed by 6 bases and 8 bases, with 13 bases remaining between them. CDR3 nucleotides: TGTGCCAGCAGGCTGGGAGAACCGGGGGAGCTGTTTTTT. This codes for CASRLGEPGELFF.